This T cell receptor (beta chain) was observed in a study of T cells after posttransplantation cyclophosphamide. Study-level findings and limits: Later blood repertoires were often dominated by clones from the donor CD8+ memory compartment.

Repertoires were generated with immunoSEQ multiplex PCR, while TCRdb's copy carries only in-frame clones and drops some. The sample carries about 11,000 clones, roughly 96% recorded once. A note on this clone: What it binds is not known.

On the day of bone marrow donation, the related graft donor provided peripheral blood. The naive gate required viable CD3+CD4+ or CD3+CD8+ cells with CCR7+CD45RA+CD45RO-CD95-CD27+CD28+ phenotype. Sample: naive CD8+ T cells sorted from PBMCs. This sequence originates from a man younger than 45 in good health and a related stem cell transplant donor.

DNA of the CDR3: TGTGCCAGCAGCCAAGAGCGCAGGGGCACCTACGAGCAGTACTTC. Its translation: CASSQERRGTYEQYF. The rearrangement links TRBV4-2 to TRBJ2-7; weak D call: TRBD1 (6 bases). Deletions cut 0 bases from V and 2 bases from J, with 11 bases between. Germline V gene sequence: CDR1 LGHNA, CDR2 YNFKEQ. This CDR3 spans 15 amino acids.